The 24 T cell receptor beta chains below were found in one sample sequenced in a study of blood T cell repertoires in COVID-19. Some clones are missing from TCRdb's copy, which holds only in-frame ones; the method was immunoSEQ multiplex PCR. The sample holds 150,000 to 200,000 clones, around 80% seen once. The sample was PBMCs or T cells enriched from blood (not recorded which). These receptors originate from a man between 45 and 60 years old who had recovered from COVID-19.

The chain joins TRBV7-2 to TRBJ2-1; D remains ambiguous. The CDR3 is 15 amino acids. Germline assignment: CDR1 SGHTA and CDR2 FQGNSA. V was trimmed by 1 base and J by 5 bases, leaving 12 bases between them. The CDR3 coding sequence is TGTGCCAGCAGCTTAGACGGCGGCCCACACAATGAGCAGTTCTTC. It is translated as CASSLDGGPHNEQFF. Full variable domain (outside the CDR3, taken from reference TRBV7-2 and TRBJ2-1): GAGVSQSPSNKVTEKGKDVELRCDPISGHTALYWYRQSLGQGLEFLIYFQGNSAPDKSGLPSDRFSAERTGGSVSTLTIQRTQQEDSAVYLCASSLDGGPHNEQFFGPGTRLTVL.

This chain joins TRBV11-2 and TRBJ2-2, with 8 bases lining up with TRBD1. V lost 1 base and J lost 5; bases outside the gene matches: 6. The CDR3 extends over 16 amino acids. The germline V gene encodes CDR1 SGHAT and CDR2 FQNNGV. Here the CDR3 reads CASSLGGQVGTGELFF. The CDR3 nucleotides are TGTGCCAGCAGCTTAGGGGGACAGGTGGGGACCGGGGAGCTGTTTTTT.

This clone came up a few times. The J gene is TRBJ2-5, the V gene TRBV7-7; 8 positions match TRBD2. V trimming: 2 bases; J trimming: 1 base; junction bases outside the gene matches: 6. Germline V CDR1 and CDR2: SSHAT, FNYEAQ (reference sequence). The CDR3 totals 16 residues. The CDR3 sequence: CASSLSLLAVQETQYF. In DNA form, the CDR3 reads TGTGCCAGCAGCTTATCACTACTAGCGGTCCAAGAGACCCAGTACTTC.

The CDR3 DNA follows: TGCAGCGTTGAGGGGGCCCTTTTGGTAGAGACCCAGTACTTC. Translation gives CSVEGALLVETQYF. The gene calls are TRBV29-1 and TRBJ2-5; D is possibly TRBD1 (6 bases). Per germline, CDR1 SQVTM and CDR2 ANQGSEA. V was cut by 3 bases and J by 4 bases, with 15 bases left in between. CDR3 length equals 14 residues.

The gene calls are TRBV11-2 and TRBJ2-3, with 11 bases fitting TRBD2. In germline, CDR1 is SGHAT, CDR2 FQNNGV. With 6 bases clipped from V and 4 bases from J, the junction kept 6 bases outside the gene matches. CDR3 length: 15 amino acids. The CDR3 DNA sequence: TGTGCCAGCAGTTGGACTAGCGGGCCCGCAGATACGCAGTATTTT. Translating it yields CASSWTSGPADTQYF.

J is TRBJ1-1 and V is TRBV28; 10 bases agree with TRBD1. The V and J ends lost 8 bases and 4 bases, in that order; junction bases with no gene match: 22. This CDR3 spans 19 amino acids. Germline V gives CDR1 MDHEN, CDR2 SYDVKM. CDR3 residues: CASPRSLGTGENLATEAFF. The CDR3 DNA sequence: TGTGCCAGCCCTAGGTCCCTCGGGACAGGGGAAAACTTGGCCACTGAAGCTTTCTTT.

A few counts support this clone. This chain joins TRBV25-1 and TRBJ1-3; D gene uncertain. From germline, CDR1 is MGHDK and CDR2 SYGVNS. This CDR3 spans 14 amino acids. The ends were cut back, 10 bases at V and 0 bases at J, with 13 bases in the middle. The CDR3 reads CATTYTRSGNTIYF. The CDR3 region has the DNA TGTGCCACCACATACACCCGCTCTGGAAACACCATATATTTT.

The chain links TRBV2 to TRBJ1-1; D gene unclear. V dropped 6 bases and J dropped 6 bases, with 14 bases sitting between them. This CDR3 is built from 13 residues. Germline V gives CDR1 SNHLY, CDR2 FYNNEI. The CDR3 nucleotides read TGTGCCAGCAGCGTACTCGGGAGCGCTGAAGCTTTCTTT. Protein product: CASSVLGSAEAFF.

The CDR3 region is CASSGTAYTGELFF. The CDR3 DNA reads as TGTGCCAGTAGTGGGACAGCTTACACCGGGGAGCTGTTTTTT. The chain employs TRBV19 and TRBJ2-2; the match to TRBD1 covers 7 bases. Germline V gene data show CDR1 as LNHDA and CDR2 as SQIVND (reference sequence). With 5 bases clipped from V and 3 bases from J, the junction kept 3 bases outside the gene matches. CDR3 length equals 14 residues.

This clone appeared once. V gene TRBV27 combines with J gene TRBJ2-5; D may be TRBD1 (6 bases). CDR3 length: 14 residues. Germline V gene data show CDR1 as MNHEY and CDR2 as SMNVEV (reference sequence). V dropped 5 bases and J dropped 5 bases, with 15 bases sitting between them. CDR3 in amino acids: CASSHRDTPETQYF. The CDR3 bases are TGTGCCAGCAGTCACCGGGACACCCCGGAGACCCAGTACTTC.

The chain joins TRBV27 to TRBJ1-5; tentative D call: TRBD1 (5 bases). V gave up 9 bases and J gave up 6 bases, with 24 bases separating them. Germline loops: CDR1 MNHEY, CDR2 SMNVEV (reference sequence). The CDR3 has 16 residues. Written as DNA, the CDR3 is TGTGCCAGGCCCTTTGCCCCCAGGGATGAAGGTCAGCCCCAGCATTTT. Protein: CARPFAPRDEGQPQHF.

The rearrangement joins TRBV5-1 to TRBJ2-4; 7 positions agree with TRBD1. Germline CDR1 reads SGHRS; CDR2 reads YFSETQ. The CDR3 spans 17 residues. Trimming cost V 0 bases and J 0 bases; bases outside gene matches: 6. In DNA form, the CDR3 reads TGCGCCAGCAGCTTGGGGGACAGCCGCCAAGCCAAAAACATTCAGTACTTC. The encoded protein is CASSLGDSRQAKNIQYF. Full variable domain (remainder filled in from reference TRBV5-1 and TRBJ2-4): KAGVTQTPRYLIKTRGQQVTLSCSPISGHRSVSWYQQTPGQGLQFLFEYFSETQRNKGNFPGRFSGRQFSNSRSEMNVSTLELGDSALYLCASSLGDSRQAKNIQYFGAGTRLSVL.

The rearrangement uses TRBV4-1 and TRBJ1-2; D unresolved. CDR3 length: 14 residues. The V and J ends lost 0 bases and 2 bases respectively, with 7 bases between them. Germline V gene data show CDR1 as MGHRA and CDR2 as YSYEKL. The CDR3 DNA reads as TGCGCCAGCAGCCAAGATCAACAGAACTATGGCTACACCTTC. This encodes CASSQDQQNYGYTF.

This chain links TRBV7-9 with TRBJ2-3; 8 bases map to TRBD2. With 4 bases clipped from V and 4 bases from J, the junction kept 10 bases outside the gene matches. CDR1 and CDR2 from the germline V gene are SEHNR and FQNEAQ (reference sequence). The CDR3 spans 16 residues. Here the CDR3 reads CASSSPGLAVADTQYF. The CDR3 DNA sequence: TGTGCCAGCAGCTCCCCTGGACTAGCTGTCGCAGATACGCAGTATTTT.

V and J are TRBV28 and TRBJ1-5; tentatively, D is TRBD1 (6 bases). The CDR3 runs 16 residues. The germline V and J ends were trimmed by 6 bases and 0 bases, with 15 bases remaining between them. Per germline, CDR1 MDHEN and CDR2 SYDVKM. CDR3 in amino acids: CASRFLTGFSNQPQHF. CDR3 in DNA: TGTGCCAGCAGGTTCCTAACAGGGTTTAGCAATCAGCCCCAGCATTTT.

This rearrangement joins TRBV28 to TRBJ1-2; D perhaps matches TRBD1 (5 bases). The CDR3 totals 13 residues. Trimming removed 11 bases at V and 4 bases at J, with 17 bases between. Germline loops: CDR1 MDHEN, CDR2 SYDVKM. The DNA for the CDR3 is TGTGCCTCCAGAAGGGGAGGTCTCTATGGCTACACCTTC. Translated, it gives CASRRGGLYGYTF.

This chain connects TRBV15 to TRBJ1-5; D is unclear. The CDR3 runs 13 residues. CDR1 and CDR2 (germline): LNHNV, YYDKDF (reference sequence). V was pared by 0 bases and J by 5 bases, with 5 bases between. The CDR3 nucleotides read TGTGCCACCAGCAGAGACGTTTATCAGCCCCAGCATTTT. Translating gives CATSRDVYQPQHF.

The rearrangement joins TRBV6-6 to TRBJ1-2, with a weak D call TRBD1 (6 bases). The CDR3 runs 13 residues. CDR1 is MNHNY and CDR2 is SVGAGI in the germline V gene (reference sequence). V was pared by 2 bases and J by 8 bases, with 12 bases between. CDR3 sequence: CASSYTRGFGYTF. The CDR3 DNA sequence: TGTGCCAGCAGTTACACAAGGGGGTTCGGCTACACCTTC.

The rearrangement links TRBV5-4 to TRBJ2-1, with D possibly matching TRBD2 (6 bases). This CDR3 is built from 16 residues. V gave up 3 bases and J gave up 12 bases, with 25 bases separating them. The V gene's germline CDR1 is SGHNT and CDR2 YYREEE (reference sequence). The CDR3 region has the DNA TGTGCCAGCAGCTCCTCCGGGACTGGGGCTGCGGGTGGGCAGTTCTTC. This encodes CASSSSGTGAAGGQFF. The complete variable domain, with remaining parts taken from reference TRBV5-4 and TRBJ2-1, reads ETGVTQSPTHLIKTRGQQVTLRCSSQSGHNTVSWYQQALGQGPQFIFQYYREEENGRGNFPPRFSGLQFPNYSSELNVNALELDDSALYLCASSSSGTGAAGGQFFGPGTRLTVL.

This chain connects TRBV7-3 to TRBJ2-3; 14 bases are shared with TRBD2. The CDR3 totals 18 residues. The V and J ends lost 0 bases and 1 base, in that order; junction bases with no gene match: 3. Germline V gene data show CDR1 as SGHTA and CDR2 as FQGTGA. The CDR3 region has the DNA TGTGCCAGCAGCTTAACGAGGACTAGCGGGGGGCGCACAGATACGCAGTATTTT. Translation gives CASSLTRTSGGRTDTQYF.

This chain connects TRBV4-2 to TRBJ2-7; TRBD1 might be the D (5 bases). The germline CDR1 and CDR2 sequences are LGHNA and YNFKEQ. V was trimmed by 4 bases and J by 3 bases, leaving 16 bases between them. The CDR3 is 15 amino acids. This CDR3 reads CASSPLGRNLYEQYF. For the CDR3, the DNA is TGTGCCAGCAGCCCCCTGGGGCGGAACCTCTACGAGCAGTACTTC.

The chain is built from TRBV9 and TRBJ2-5, with 11 bases fitting TRBD2. The CDR3 spans 17 residues. With V trimmed by 3 bases and J by 0 bases, 7 bases remained unmatched. Germline CDR1 is SGDLS and CDR2 is YYNGEE. The CDR3 loop reads CASSGGTSGTYQETQYF. CDR3 DNA: TGTGCCAGCAGCGGTGGGACTAGCGGAACGTACCAAGAGACCCAGTACTTC.

The genes are TRBV15 and TRBJ1-2; TRBD1 matches at 11 bases. V dropped 1 base and J dropped 6; count of bases not matched to a gene: 4. Germline V CDR1 and CDR2: LNHNV, YYDKDF (reference sequence). The CDR3 extends over 15 amino acids. As DNA, the CDR3 is TGTGCCACCAGCAGAGTGGGACAGGGGGTGGATGGCTACACCTTC. This gives the protein CATSRVGQGVDGYTF.

This chain joins TRBV5-4 and TRBJ2-1; D might be TRBD2 (7 bases). Germline V CDR1 and CDR2: SGHNT, YYREEE (reference sequence). Trimming stripped 6 bases from V and 4 bases from J, with 17 bases between. The CDR3 length is 15 residues. For the CDR3, the DNA is TGTGCCAGCAACGACGGGCGGGGGCCTTACAATGAGCAGTTCTTC. Translation gives CASNDGRGPYNEQFF.